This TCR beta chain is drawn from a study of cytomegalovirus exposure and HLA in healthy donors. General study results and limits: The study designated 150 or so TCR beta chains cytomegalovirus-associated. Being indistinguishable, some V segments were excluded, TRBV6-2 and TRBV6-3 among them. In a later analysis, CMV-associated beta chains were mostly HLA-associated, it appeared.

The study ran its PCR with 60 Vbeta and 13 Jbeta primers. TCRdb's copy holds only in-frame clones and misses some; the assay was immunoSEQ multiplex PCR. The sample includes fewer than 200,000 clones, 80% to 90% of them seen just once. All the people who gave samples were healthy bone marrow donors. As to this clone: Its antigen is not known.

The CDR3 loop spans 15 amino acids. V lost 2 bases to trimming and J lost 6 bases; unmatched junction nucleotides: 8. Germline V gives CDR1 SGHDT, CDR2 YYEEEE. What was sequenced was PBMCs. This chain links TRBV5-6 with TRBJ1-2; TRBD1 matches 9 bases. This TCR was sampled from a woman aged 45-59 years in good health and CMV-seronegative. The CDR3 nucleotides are TGTGCCAGCAGCTTCGTGTCGGGACAGGGCCATGGCTACACCTTC. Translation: CASSFVSGQGHGYTF.